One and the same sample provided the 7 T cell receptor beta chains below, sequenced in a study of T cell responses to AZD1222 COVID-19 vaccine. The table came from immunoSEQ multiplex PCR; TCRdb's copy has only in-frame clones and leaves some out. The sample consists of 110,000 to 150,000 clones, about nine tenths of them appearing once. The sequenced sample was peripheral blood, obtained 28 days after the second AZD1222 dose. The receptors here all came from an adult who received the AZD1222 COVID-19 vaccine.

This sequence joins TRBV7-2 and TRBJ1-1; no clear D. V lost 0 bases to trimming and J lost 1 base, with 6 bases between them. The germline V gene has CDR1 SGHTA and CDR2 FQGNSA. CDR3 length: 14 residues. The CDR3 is CASSLAGTNTEAFF. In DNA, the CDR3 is TGTGCCAGCAGCTTAGCGGGCACGAACACTGAAGCTTTCTTT.

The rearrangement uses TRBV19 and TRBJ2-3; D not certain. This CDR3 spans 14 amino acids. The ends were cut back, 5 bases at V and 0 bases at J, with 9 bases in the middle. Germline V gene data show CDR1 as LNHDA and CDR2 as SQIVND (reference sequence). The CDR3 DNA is TGTGCCAGTAGTCCCAGAGAGAGCACAGATACGCAGTATTTT. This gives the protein CASSPRESTDTQYF.

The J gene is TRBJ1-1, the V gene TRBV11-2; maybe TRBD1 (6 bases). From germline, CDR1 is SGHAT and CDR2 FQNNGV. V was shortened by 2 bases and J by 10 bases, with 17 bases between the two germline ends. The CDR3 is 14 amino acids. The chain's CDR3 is CASSLRGGTGRAFF. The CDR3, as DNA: TGTGCCAGCAGCTTAAGGGGGGGTACAGGTCGAGCTTTCTTT.

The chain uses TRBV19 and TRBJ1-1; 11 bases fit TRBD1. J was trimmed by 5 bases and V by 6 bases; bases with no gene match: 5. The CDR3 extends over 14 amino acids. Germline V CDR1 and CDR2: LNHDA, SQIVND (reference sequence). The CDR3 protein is CASRPGQGETEAFF. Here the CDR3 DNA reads TGTGCCAGTAGACCGGGACAGGGGGAGACTGAAGCTTTCTTT.

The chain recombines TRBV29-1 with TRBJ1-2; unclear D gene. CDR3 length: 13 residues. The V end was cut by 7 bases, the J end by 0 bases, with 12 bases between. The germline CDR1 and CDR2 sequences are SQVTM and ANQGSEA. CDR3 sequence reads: CSGKERANYGYTF. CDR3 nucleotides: TGCAGCGGCAAGGAGAGGGCTAACTATGGCTACACCTTC.

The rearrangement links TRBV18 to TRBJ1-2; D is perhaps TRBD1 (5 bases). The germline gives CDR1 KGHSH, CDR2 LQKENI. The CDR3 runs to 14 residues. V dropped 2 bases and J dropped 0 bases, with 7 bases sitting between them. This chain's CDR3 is CASSPGGSNYGYTF. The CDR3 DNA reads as TGTGCCAGCTCACCAGGGGGGTCTAACTATGGCTACACCTTC.

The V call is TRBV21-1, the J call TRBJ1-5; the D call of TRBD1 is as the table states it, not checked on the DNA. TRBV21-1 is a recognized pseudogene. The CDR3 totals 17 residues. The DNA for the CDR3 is TGTGCCAGCAGCAAACAGGAAGGGGGCAGAGGCAATCAGCCCCAGCATTTT. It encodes CASSKQEGGRGNQPQHF.